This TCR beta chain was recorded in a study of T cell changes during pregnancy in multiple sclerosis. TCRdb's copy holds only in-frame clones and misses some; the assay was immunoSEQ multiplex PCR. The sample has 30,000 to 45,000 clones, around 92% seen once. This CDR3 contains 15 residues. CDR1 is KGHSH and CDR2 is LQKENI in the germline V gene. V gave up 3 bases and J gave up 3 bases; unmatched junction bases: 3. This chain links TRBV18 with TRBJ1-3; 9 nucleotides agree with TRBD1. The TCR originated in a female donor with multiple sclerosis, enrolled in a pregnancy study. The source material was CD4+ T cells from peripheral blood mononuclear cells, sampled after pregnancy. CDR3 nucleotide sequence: TGTGCCAGCTCACCGGGACAGGGTTATGGAAACACCATATATTTT. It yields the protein CASSPGQGYGNTIYF.